The rows below give T cell receptor beta chains drawn from one sample of a study of PD-1 blockade in classical Hodgkin lymphoma. TCRdb's copy holds only in-frame clones and misses some; the assay was immunoSEQ multiplex PCR. The sample comprises around 16,000 clones, roughly three quarters of which are singletons, and 1.5% to 2% rests with the top ten. Sequences were derived from CD4+ T cells from blood, sampled before the fourth cycle of nivolumab. These receptors all stem from a human donor with classical Hodgkin lymphoma. Both conserved end residues are part of each CDR3. A D gene is named only where the DNA matches it firmly. Only part of the rows carry a size: once, few, many, or a class if the clone is expanded.

abundance	v_gene	d_gene	j_gene	CDR3aa	CDR3nt
NA	TRBV19	TRBD1	TRBJ2-7	CASSRRTGGYEQYF	TGTGCCAGTAGTAGAAGGACAGGGGGCTACGAGCAGTACTTC
NA	TRBV9	NA	TRBJ1-4	CASSVGSTREKLFF	TGTGCCAGCAGCGTAGGCAGTACGAGAGAAAAACTGTTTTTT
once	TRBV11-2	NA	TRBJ2-2	CASRPVSGELFF	TGTGCCAGCAGGCCGGTTTCCGGGGAGCTGTTTTTT
NA	TRBV10-3	NA	TRBJ1-1	CAIRTLRNTEAFF	TGTGCCATCAGAACACTCAGGAACACTGAAGCTTTCTTT
NA	TRBV18	NA	TRBJ2-7	CASSPGTPRGGTSYEQYF	TGTGCCAGCTCACCAGGGACCCCGCGTGGCGGGACCTCCTACGAGCAGTACTTC
once	TRBV6-1	TRBD1	TRBJ2-3	CASRSGGRGTDTQYF	TGTGCCAGCAGATCAGGGGGCCGGGGCACAGATACGCAGTATTTT
NA	TRBV19	NA	TRBJ2-2	CASSIEQTNTGELFF	TGTGCCAGTAGTATAGAACAGACGAACACCGGGGAGCTGTTTTTT
NA	TRBV6-5	NA	TRBJ2-3	CASSQRVSTDTQYF	TGTGCCAGCAGCCAGCGGGTTAGCACAGATACGCAGTATTTT
few	TRBV4-2	NA	TRBJ2-7	CASSQDDYEAGEQYF	TGTGCCAGCAGCCAAGATGACTACGAGGCGGGGGAGCAGTACTTC
NA	TRBV7-9	TRBD2	TRBJ2-1	CASSLAGEEYNEQFF	TGTGCCAGCAGCCTAGCGGGAGAGGAGTACAATGAGCAGTTCTTC
NA	TRBV18	NA	TRBJ1-1	CASSARTTEAFF	TGTGCCAGCTCAGCGAGGACCACTGAAGCTTTCTTT
few	TRBV5-1	TRBD2	TRBJ2-3	CASSLDGLAGAADTQYF	TGCGCCAGCAGCTTGGACGGACTAGCGGGAGCAGCAGATACGCAGTATTTT
NA	TRBV10-3	NA	TRBJ2-3	CAITAGSTDTQYF	TGTGCCATCACAGCAGGGAGCACAGATACGCAGTATTTT
NA	TRBV5-5	NA	TRBJ2-3	CASRQGGTDTQYF	TGTGCCAGCCGGCAGGGTGGCACAGATACGCAGTATTTT
once	TRBV5-5	TRBD2	TRBJ2-2	CASSLAGLALSRTGELFF	TGTGCCAGCAGCTTGGCAGGACTAGCGCTTTCCCGTACCGGGGAGCTGTTTTTT
NA	TRBV2	TRBD1	TRBJ2-2	CASNPSRGTGELFF	TGTGCCAGCAACCCTTCCAGGGGGACGGGGGAGCTGTTTTTT
NA	TRBV5-5	NA	TRBJ1-1	CASSQQGATEAFF	TGTGCCAGCAGCCAACAGGGTGCGACTGAAGCTTTCTTT
NA	TRBV10-3	NA	TRBJ1-4	CAISESLGSGEKLFF	TGTGCCATCAGTGAGTCTCTCGGCTCAGGGGAAAAACTGTTTTTT
few	TRBV4-2	TRBD2	TRBJ2-7	CASSHGTSAASYEQYF	TGTGCCAGCAGCCATGGGACTAGCGCCGCATCCTACGAGCAGTACTTC
NA	TRBV7-2	NA	TRBJ2-7	CASSLAGGGLPYEQYF	TGTGCCAGCAGCTTAGCAGGGGGGGGGTTACCCTACGAGCAGTACTTC
few	TRBV7-9	NA	TRBJ2-5	CASSIGAGETQYF	TGTGCCAGCAGCATAGGAGCGGGAGAGACCCAGTACTTC
NA	TRBV5-6	NA	TRBJ2-3	CASSLIAFGTDTQYF	TGTGCCAGCAGCTTGATTGCCTTTGGGACAGATACGCAGTATTTT
NA	TRBV15	NA	TRBJ1-4	CATSRKSDPLLGEKLFF	TGTGCCACCAGCAGAAAATCCGACCCCCTCTTGGGGGAAAAACTGTTTTTT
NA	TRBV5-1	NA	TRBJ2-7	CASSPDRAYEQYF	TGCGCCAGCAGCCCTGACCGAGCCTACGAGCAGTACTTC
NA	TRBV18	TRBD1	TRBJ2-7	CASSPSGSGQGSTYEQYF	TGTGCCAGCTCACCCTCCGGCTCAGGACAGGGATCAACCTACGAGCAGTACTTC
NA	TRBV5-1	NA	TRBJ1-1	CASSQTANTEAFF	TGCGCCAGCAGCCAGACCGCGAACACTGAAGCTTTCTTT
NA	TRBV19	TRBD1	TRBJ2-1	CASRKPDRGDEQFF	TGTGCCAGTCGGAAACCGGACAGGGGTGATGAGCAGTTCTTC
NA	TRBV6-1	TRBD1	TRBJ1-5	CASSERGGTGEQPQHF	TGTGCCAGCAGTGAAAGAGGAGGGACAGGGGAGCAGCCCCAGCATTTT
once	TRBV10-3	TRBD1	TRBJ1-2	CAINKPGTGGVGGYTF	TGTGCCATCAACAAACCCGGGACAGGGGGCGTGGGGGGCTACACCTTC
NA	TRBV7-9	NA	TRBJ2-7	CASSLDAGSYEQYF	TGTGCCAGCAGCTTAGACGCCGGGTCCTACGAGCAGTACTTC
NA	TRBV27	TRBD1	TRBJ1-1	CASSTTGGWAEAFF	TGTGCCAGCAGTACTACAGGGGGGTGGGCTGAAGCTTTCTTT
NA	TRBV7-2	NA	TRBJ1-3	CASSLVTGNTIYF	TGTGCCAGCAGCTTAGTTACTGGAAACACCATATATTTT
NA	TRBV6-1	NA	TRBJ1-1	CASGDGGAFF	TGTGCCAGCGGAGACGGAGGAGCTTTCTTT
NA	TRBV7-2	TRBD2	TRBJ2-1	CASSLDRASGYYNEQFF	TGTGCCAGCAGCTTAGATAGGGCTAGCGGGTACTACAATGAGCAGTTCTTC
few	TRBV5-8	TRBD2	TRBJ2-1	CASSSYPGLDSNEQFF	TGTGCCAGCAGCTCATATCCGGGACTAGACTCCAATGAGCAGTTCTTC
NA	TRBV11-2	NA	TRBJ1-1	CASSLGMNTEAFF	TGTGCCAGCAGCTTAGGGATGAACACTGAAGCTTTCTTT
once	TRBV7-8	TRBD2	TRBJ2-1	CASSSETPGLGYNEQFF	TGTGCCAGCAGCTCAGAGACACCGGGACTAGGATATAATGAGCAGTTCTTC
NA	TRBV7-6	TRBD2	TRBJ2-1	CASSLGLAGHNEQFF	TGTGCCAGCAGCCTGGGACTAGCGGGGCACAATGAGCAGTTCTTC
NA	TRBV19	NA	TRBJ2-1	CASSPARTYNEQFF	TGTGCCAGTAGCCCAGCGAGGACCTACAATGAGCAGTTCTTC
NA	TRBV19	NA	TRBJ1-1	CASSRGTTNTEAFF	TGTGCCAGTAGTAGGGGGACTACGAACACTGAAGCTTTCTTT
NA	TRBV19	NA	TRBJ2-1	CASSPGYPNEQFF	TGTGCCAGTAGTCCAGGGTATCCCAATGAGCAGTTCTTC
once	TRBV15	TRBD1	TRBJ2-7	CATSRAGQGSEQYF	TGTGCCACCAGCAGGGCCGGACAGGGCTCCGAGCAGTACTTC